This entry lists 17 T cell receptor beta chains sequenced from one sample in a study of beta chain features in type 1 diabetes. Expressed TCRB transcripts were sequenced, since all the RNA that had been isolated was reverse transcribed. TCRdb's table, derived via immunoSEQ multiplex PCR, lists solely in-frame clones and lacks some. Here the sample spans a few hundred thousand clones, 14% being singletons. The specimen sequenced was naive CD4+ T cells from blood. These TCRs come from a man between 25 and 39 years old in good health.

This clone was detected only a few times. DNA for the CDR3: TGTGCCAGCAGCGCCATTGGGGAGACCCAGTACTTC. It codes for CASSAIGETQYF. The chain has TRBV9 and TRBJ2-5; D gene uncertain. The V end lost 3 bases, the J end lost 5 bases, and 8 bases lay between the germline ends. The CDR3 runs 12 residues. The germline gives CDR1 SGDLS, CDR2 YYNGEE.

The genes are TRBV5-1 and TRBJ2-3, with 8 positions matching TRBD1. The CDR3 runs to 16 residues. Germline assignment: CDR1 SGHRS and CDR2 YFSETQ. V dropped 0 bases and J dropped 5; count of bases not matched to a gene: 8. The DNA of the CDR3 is TGCGCCAGCAGCTTGGCGCAGGGGGCGAAAAAAGATACGCAGTATTTT. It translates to CASSLAQGAKKDTQYF.

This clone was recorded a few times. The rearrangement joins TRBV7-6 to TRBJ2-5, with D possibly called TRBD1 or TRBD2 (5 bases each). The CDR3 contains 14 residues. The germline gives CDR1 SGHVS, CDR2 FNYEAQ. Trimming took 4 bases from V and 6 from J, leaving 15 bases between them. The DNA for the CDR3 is TGTGCCAGCAGCTCCCTCCGGGGCAGAAAGACCCAGTACTTC. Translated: CASSSLRGRKTQYF. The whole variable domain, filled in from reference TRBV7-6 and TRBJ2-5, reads GAGVSQSPRYKVTKRGQDVALRCDPISGHVSLYWYRQALGQGPEFLTYFNYEAQQDKSGLPNDRFSAERPEGSISTLTIQRTEQRDSAMYRCASSSLRGRKTQYFGPGTRLLVL.

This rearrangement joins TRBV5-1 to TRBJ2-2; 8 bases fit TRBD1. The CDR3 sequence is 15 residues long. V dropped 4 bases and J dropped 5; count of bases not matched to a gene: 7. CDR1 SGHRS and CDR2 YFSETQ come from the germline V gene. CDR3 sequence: CASSEGQVGTGELFF. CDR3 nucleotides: TGCGCCAGCAGCGAGGGACAGGTGGGGACCGGGGAGCTGTTTTTT.

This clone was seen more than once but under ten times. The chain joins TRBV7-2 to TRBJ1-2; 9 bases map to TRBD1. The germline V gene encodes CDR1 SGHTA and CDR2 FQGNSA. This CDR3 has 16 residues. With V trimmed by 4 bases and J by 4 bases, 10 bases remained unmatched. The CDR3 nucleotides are TGTGCCAGCAGCTACCTAAAGGACAGGGGAACCTATGGCTACACCTTC. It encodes CASSYLKDRGTYGYTF.

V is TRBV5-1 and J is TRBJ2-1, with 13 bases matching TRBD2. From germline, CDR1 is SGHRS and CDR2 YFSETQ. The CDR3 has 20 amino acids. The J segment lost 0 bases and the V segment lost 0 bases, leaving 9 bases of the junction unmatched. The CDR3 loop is CASSLEGTSGATSSYNEQFF. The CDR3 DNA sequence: TGCGCCAGCAGCTTGGAAGGGACTAGCGGGGCGACAAGCTCCTACAATGAGCAGTTCTTC.

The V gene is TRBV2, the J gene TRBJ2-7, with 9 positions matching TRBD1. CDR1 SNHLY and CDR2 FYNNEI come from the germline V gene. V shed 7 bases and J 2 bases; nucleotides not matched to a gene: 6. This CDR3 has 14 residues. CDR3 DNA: TGTGCCAGCACCCCGGGACAGGGAACCTACGAGCAGTACTTC. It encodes CASTPGQGTYEQYF.

CDR3 sequence: CASSPSGVPSTQYF. CDR3 DNA: TGTGCCAGCTCACCATCTGGCGTACCCTCGACCCAGTACTTC. The chain links TRBV18 to TRBJ2-5; no firm D call. CDR3 length: 14 amino acids. Trimming removed 2 bases at V and 7 bases at J, with 14 bases between. Germline V gives CDR1 KGHSH, CDR2 LQKENI.

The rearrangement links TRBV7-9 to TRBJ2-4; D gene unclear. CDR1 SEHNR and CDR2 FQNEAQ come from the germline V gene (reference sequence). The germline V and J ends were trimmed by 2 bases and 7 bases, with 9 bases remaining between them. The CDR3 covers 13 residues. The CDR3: CASSLWGGNIQYF. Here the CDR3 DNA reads TGTGCCAGCAGCTTATGGGGTGGGAACATTCAGTACTTC.

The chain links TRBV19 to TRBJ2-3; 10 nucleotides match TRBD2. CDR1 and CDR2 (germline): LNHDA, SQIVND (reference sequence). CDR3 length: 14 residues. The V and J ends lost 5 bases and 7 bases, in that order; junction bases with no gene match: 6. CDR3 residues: CASSPGTSAHTQYF. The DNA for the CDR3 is TGTGCCAGTAGTCCGGGGACTAGCGCGCATACGCAGTATTTT.

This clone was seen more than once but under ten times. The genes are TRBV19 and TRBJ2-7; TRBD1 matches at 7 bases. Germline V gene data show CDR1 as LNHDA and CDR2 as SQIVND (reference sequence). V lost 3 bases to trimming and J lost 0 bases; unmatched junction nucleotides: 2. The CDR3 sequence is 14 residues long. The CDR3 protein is CASSMRQGSYEQYF. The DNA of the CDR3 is TGTGCCAGTAGTATGAGACAGGGCTCCTACGAGCAGTACTTC.

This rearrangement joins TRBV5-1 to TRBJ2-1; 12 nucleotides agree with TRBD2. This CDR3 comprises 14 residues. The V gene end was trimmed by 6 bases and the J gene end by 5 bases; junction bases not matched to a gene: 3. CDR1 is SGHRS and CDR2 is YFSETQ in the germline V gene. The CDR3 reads CASILAGGNNEQFF. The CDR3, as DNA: TGCGCCAGCATACTAGCGGGGGGTAACAATGAGCAGTTCTTC.

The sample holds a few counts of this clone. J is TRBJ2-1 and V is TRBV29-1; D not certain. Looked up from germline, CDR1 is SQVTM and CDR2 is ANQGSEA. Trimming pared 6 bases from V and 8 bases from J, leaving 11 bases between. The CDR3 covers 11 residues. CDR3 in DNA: TGCAGCGTCAATGGTGGGGATGAGCAGTTCTTC. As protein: CSVNGGDEQFF.

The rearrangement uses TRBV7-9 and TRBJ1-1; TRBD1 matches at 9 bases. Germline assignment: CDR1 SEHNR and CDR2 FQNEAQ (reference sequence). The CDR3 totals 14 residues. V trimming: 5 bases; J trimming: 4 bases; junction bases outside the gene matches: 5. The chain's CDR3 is CASSRQGDGTEAFF. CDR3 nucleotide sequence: TGTGCCAGCAGCCGACAGGGGGATGGCACTGAAGCTTTCTTT.

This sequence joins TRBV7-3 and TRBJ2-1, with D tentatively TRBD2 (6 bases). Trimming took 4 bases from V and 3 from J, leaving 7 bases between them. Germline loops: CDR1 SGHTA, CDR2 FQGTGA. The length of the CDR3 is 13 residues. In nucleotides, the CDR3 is TGTGCCAGCAGCTCGGGACTCTACAATGAGCAGTTCTTC. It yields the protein CASSSGLYNEQFF.

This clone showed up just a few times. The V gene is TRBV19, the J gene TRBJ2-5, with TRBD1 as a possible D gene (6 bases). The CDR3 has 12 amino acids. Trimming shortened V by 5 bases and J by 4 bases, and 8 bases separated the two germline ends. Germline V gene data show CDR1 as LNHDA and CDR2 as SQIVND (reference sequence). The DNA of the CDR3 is TGTGCCAGTAGTCAGGGGTCAGAGACCCAGTACTTC. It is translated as CASSQGSETQYF.

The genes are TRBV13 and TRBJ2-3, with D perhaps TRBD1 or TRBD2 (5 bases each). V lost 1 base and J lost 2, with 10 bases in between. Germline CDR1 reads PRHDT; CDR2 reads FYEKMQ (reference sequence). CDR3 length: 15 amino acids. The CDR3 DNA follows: TGTGCCAGCAGCTTAGCTGGGGGACCCACAGATACGCAGTATTTT. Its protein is CASSLAGGPTDTQYF.